These T cell receptor beta chains were read from a single sample in a study of cytomegalovirus exposure and HLA in healthy donors. Method: immunoSEQ multiplex PCR; TCRdb's copy keeps in-frame clones and lacks some. The sample includes roughly 100,000 clones, less than 85% of them seen just once. The material sequenced was PBMCs. Every receptor here comes from a young man in good health and CMV-seropositive. Each CDR3 is given with its conserved first and last residue. D genes are given only for firm matches. Not all rows give a size; the values are once, few, many and, for expanded clones, a class.

j_call d_call v_call clone_size cdr3_aa cdr3_nt
TRBJ1-3 . TRBV7-9 few CASSSGSGNTIYF TGTGCCAGCAGCTCGGGATCTGGAAACACCATATATTTT
TRBJ1-1 . TRBV6-1 . CASSEMWPNTEAFF TGTGCCAGCAGTGAAATGTGGCCGAACACTGAAGCTTTCTTT
TRBJ2-2 . TRBV28 few CASRQQELDGELFF TGTGCCAGCAGACAACAGGAGTTGGACGGGGAGCTGTTTTTT
TRBJ1-2 . TRBV7-9 . CASSLEDKGSGYTF TGTGCCAGCAGCTTAGAGGACAAAGGAAGTGGCTACACCTTC
TRBJ1-2 . TRBV18 . CASSPRAGAPLLYGYTF TGTGCCAGCTCACCACGGGCAGGGGCCCCGCTCCTATATGGCTACACCTTC
TRBJ2-1 TRBD2 TRBV7-6 . CASSLGAGGSHSYNEQFF TGTGCCAGCAGCTTAGGAGCGGGAGGGTCCCACTCCTACAATGAGCAGTTCTTC
TRBJ1-1 . TRBV29-1 once CSALQGAHNTEAFF TGCAGCGCCCTGCAAGGGGCGCATAACACTGAAGCTTTCTTT
TRBJ1-4 . TRBV11-2 . CASSPGASGDEKLFF TGTGCCAGCAGCCCCGGAGCGTCCGGCGATGAAAAACTGTTTTTT
TRBJ2-2 . TRBV7-9 . CASSPRSTGELFF TGTGCCAGCAGCCCACGGTCCACCGGGGAGCTGTTTTTT
TRBJ2-7 TRBD2 TRBV11-2 . CASSRGLESYEQYF TGTGCCAGCAGCCGCGGACTAGAAAGCTACGAGCAGTACTTC
TRBJ1-5 . TRBV30 . CAWSSRVNQPQHF TGTGCCTGGAGTAGCAGGGTTAATCAGCCCCAGCATTTT
TRBJ1-5 TRBD1 TRBV15 . CATSRRTGETNQPQHF TGTGCCACCAGCAGACGGACAGGGGAGACCAATCAGCCCCAGCATTTT
TRBJ1-2 TRBD1 TRBV4-1 . CASSQERAGGIDNYGYTF TGCGCCAGCAGCCAAGAAAGAGCAGGGGGTATAGACAACTATGGCTACACCTTC
TRBJ2-5 TRBD2 TRBV25-1 . CASSDVLRSSGIRETQYF TGTGCCAGCAGTGATGTCCTCCGGTCTAGCGGGATCCGAGAGACCCAGTACTTC
TRBJ2-3 TRBD2 TRBV10-2 . CASKVAGTGDTQYF TGCGCCAGCAAGGTAGCGGGTACTGGAGATACGCAGTATTTT
TRBJ2-3 TRBD2 TRBV9 . CASSAAGTSGGTDTQYF TGTGCCAGCAGCGCCGCGGGGACTAGCGGGGGCACAGATACGCAGTATTTT
TRBJ2-7 . TRBV30 . CAWSVSFYEQYF TGTGCCTGGAGTGTTTCTTTCTACGAGCAGTACTTC
TRBJ1-3 TRBD1 TRBV4-1 . CASSQSPGTAGNTIYF TGCGCCAGCAGCCAAAGTCCTGGGACAGCTGGAAACACCATATATTTT
TRBJ2-7 TRBD2 TRBV5-1 . CASSSSGTSGNSYEQYF TGCGCCAGCAGCTCCTCCGGGACTAGCGGAAATTCCTACGAGCAGTACTTC
TRBJ2-7 . TRBV21-1 . CASSKDGSGAFGQYF TGTGCCAGCAGCAAAGATGGTAGCGGAGCCTTCGGGCAGTACTTC
TRBJ2-1 TRBD2 TRBV18 once CASSPPSGRGNEQFF TGTGCCAGCTCACCTCCTAGCGGGAGAGGGAATGAGCAGTTCTTC
TRBJ1-1 . TRBV15 . CATSRDILGQPNKNTEAFF TGTGCCACCAGCAGAGATATTTTAGGACAGCCAAACAAGAACACTGAAGCTTTCTTT
TRBJ1-5 . TRBV2 . CASSDSYDQPQHF TGTGCCAGCAGTGACAGTTATGATCAGCCCCAGCATTTT
TRBJ1-2 TRBD1 TRBV18 . CASSPVVGQGGPNYGYTF TGTGCCAGCTCACCAGTAGTAGGACAGGGAGGGCCAAACTATGGCTACACCTTC
TRBJ1-1 TRBD1 TRBV28 once CASTYSGGRLEAFF TGTGCCAGCACTTATTCAGGGGGACGCTTAGAAGCTTTCTTT
TRBJ2-7 TRBD1 TRBV29-1 once CSVAADRDRGSDEQYF TGCAGCGTGGCCGCTGACCGGGACAGGGGTTCCGACGAGCAGTACTTC
TRBJ2-1 . TRBV6-1 . CASSVGGQGLWEQFF TGTGCCAGCAGTGTAGGGGGTCAAGGGTTATGGGAGCAGTTCTTC
TRBJ1-1 TRBD1 TRBV27 . CASRTGGPMNTEAFF TGTGCCAGCAGGACAGGGGGCCCAATGAACACTGAAGCTTTCTTT
TRBJ1-5 . TRBV29-1 . CSVATDYSNQPQHF TGCAGCGTTGCTACAGATTATAGCAATCAGCCCCAGCATTTT
TRBJ2-2 . TRBV28 . CASSLPDERHTGELFF TGTGCCAGCAGTTTACCGGACGAGCGGCATACCGGGGAGCTGTTTTTT
TRBJ2-5 TRBD1 TRBV4-1 . CASSPVSGGGQETQYF TGCGCCAGCAGCCCCGTTTCAGGGGGCGGACAAGAGACCCAGTACTTC
TRBJ2-1 . TRBV29-1 . CSVDPGASSYNEQFF TGCAGCGTTGATCCGGGAGCTAGCTCCTACAATGAGCAGTTCTTC
TRBJ1-1 TRBD1 TRBV25-1 few CASSDWTGVNTEAFF TGTGCCAGCAGTGACTGGACAGGCGTGAACACTGAAGCTTTCTTT